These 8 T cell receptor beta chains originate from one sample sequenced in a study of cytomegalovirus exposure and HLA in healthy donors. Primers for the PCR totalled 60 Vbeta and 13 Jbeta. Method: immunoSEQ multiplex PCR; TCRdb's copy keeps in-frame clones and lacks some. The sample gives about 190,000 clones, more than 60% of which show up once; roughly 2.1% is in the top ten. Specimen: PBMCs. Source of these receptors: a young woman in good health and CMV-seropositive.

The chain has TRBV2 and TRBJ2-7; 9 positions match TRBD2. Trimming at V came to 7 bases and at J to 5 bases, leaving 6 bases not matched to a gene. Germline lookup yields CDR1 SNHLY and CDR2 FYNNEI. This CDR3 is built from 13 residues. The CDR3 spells CASMVSGGHEQYF. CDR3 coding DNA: TGTGCCAGCATGGTGAGCGGGGGGCACGAGCAGTACTTC.

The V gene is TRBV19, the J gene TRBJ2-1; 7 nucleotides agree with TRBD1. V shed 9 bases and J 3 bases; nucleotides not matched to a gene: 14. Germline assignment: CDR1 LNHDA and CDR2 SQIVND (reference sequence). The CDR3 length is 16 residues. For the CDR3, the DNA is TGTGCCAGCCGAGAATATCTGAGACAGGGCTACAATGAGCAGTTCTTC. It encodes CASREYLRQGYNEQFF.

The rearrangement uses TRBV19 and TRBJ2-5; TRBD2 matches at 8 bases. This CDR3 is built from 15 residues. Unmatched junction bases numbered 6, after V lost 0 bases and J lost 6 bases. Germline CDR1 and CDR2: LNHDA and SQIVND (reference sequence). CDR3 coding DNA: TGTGCCAGTAGTATAGAATTTGGCGGGAGGCAGACCCAGTACTTC. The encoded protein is CASSIEFGGRQTQYF.

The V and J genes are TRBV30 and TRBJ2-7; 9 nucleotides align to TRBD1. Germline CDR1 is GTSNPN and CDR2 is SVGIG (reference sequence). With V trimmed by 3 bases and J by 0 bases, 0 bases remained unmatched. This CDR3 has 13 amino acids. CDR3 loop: CAWRTGGSYEQYF. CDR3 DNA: TGTGCCTGGAGGACAGGGGGCTCCTACGAGCAGTACTTC.

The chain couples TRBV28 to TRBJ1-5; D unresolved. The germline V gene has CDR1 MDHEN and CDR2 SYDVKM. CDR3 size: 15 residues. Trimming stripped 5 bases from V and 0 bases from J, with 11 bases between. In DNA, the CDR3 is TGTGCCAGCAGTGTCAGGAGGAATAGCAATCAGCCCCAGCATTTT. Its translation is CASSVRRNSNQPQHF.

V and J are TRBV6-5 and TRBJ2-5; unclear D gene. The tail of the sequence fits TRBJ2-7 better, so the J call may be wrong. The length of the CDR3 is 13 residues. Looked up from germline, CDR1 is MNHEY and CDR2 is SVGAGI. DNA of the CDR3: TGTGCCAGCAGTTTACGGATAGACTACGAGCAGTACTTC. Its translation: CASSLRIDYEQYF.

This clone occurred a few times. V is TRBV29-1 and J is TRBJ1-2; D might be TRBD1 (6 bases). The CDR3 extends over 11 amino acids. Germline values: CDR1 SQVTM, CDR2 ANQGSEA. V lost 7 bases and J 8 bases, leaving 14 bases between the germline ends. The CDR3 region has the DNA TGCAGCGCCGAACAGGGAGGGGGCTACACCTTC. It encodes CSAEQGGGYTF.

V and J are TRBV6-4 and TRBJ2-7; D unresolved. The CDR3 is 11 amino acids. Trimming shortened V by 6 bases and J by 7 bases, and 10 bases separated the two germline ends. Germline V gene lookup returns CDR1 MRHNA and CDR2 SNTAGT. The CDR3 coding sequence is TGTGCCAGCAGCCCCCTCAGTGAGCAGTACTTC. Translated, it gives CASSPLSEQYF.